These T cell receptor beta chains were read from a single sample in a study of blood T cell repertoires in COVID-19. Data came from immunoSEQ multiplex PCR; TCRdb stores just in-frame clones and leaves some out. The sample records under 250,000 clones, about 80% being singletons. The sequencing sample was made of peripheral blood. These receptors all stem from a woman younger than 45 who had recovered from COVID-19. Each CDR3 is given with its conserved first and last residue. The D gene is left open where the match is weak. The size entry is marked missing in some rows and otherwise reads once, few, many or a size class.

j_call	d_call	clone_size	v_call	cdr3_aa	cdr3_nt
TRBJ2-1	TRBD1	-	TRBV7-3	CASAPYDGQDNEQFF	TGTGCCAGCGCCCCGTACGATGGACAGGACAATGAGCAGTTCTTC
TRBJ2-2	TRBD2	-	TRBV19	CASSPGTNANTGELFF	TGTGCCAGTAGTCCCGGGACTAACGCGAACACCGGGGAGCTGTTTTTT
TRBJ2-7	TRBD2	-	TRBV2	CASAPPSGSYEQYF	TGTGCCTCCGCCCCCCCTAGCGGATCCTACGAGCAGTACTTC
TRBJ1-1	TRBD1	-	TRBV13	CASSLLGASPGQGSMNTEAFF	TGTGCCAGCAGCTTACTGGGGGCGTCTCCCGGACAGGGTTCCATGAACACTGAAGCTTTCTTT
TRBJ2-2	TRBD1	-	TRBV2	CASSETGGASGELFF	TGTGCCAGCAGTGAAACAGGGGGCGCCTCCGGGGAGCTGTTTTTT
TRBJ1-2	TRBD1	-	TRBV27	CASSLQGDGSGYTF	TGTGCCAGCAGTTTACAGGGGGACGGTAGCGGCTACACCTTC
TRBJ2-7	-	-	TRBV7-9	CASSFRKRDGREQYF	TGTGCCAGCAGTTTTAGGAAGAGGGATGGGAGGGAGCAGTACTTC
TRBJ1-2	-	-	TRBV5-1	CASSLRAGENYGYTF	TGCGCCAGCAGCCTGAGGGCAGGGGAGAACTATGGCTACACCTTC
TRBJ2-5	-	-	TRBV10-3	CAISPDLYQETQYF	TGTGCCATCAGTCCTGACTTGTACCAAGAGACCCAGTACTTC
TRBJ2-2	TRBD2	once	TRBV7-8	CASSPGGGGRPGELFF	TGTGCCAGCAGCCCGGGGGGGGGCGGCCGGCCCGGGGAGCTGTTTTTT
TRBJ2-2	-	-	TRBV6-5	CASSHPSDTTGELFF	TGTGCCAGCAGTCATCCTTCCGACACCACCGGGGAGCTGTTTTTT
TRBJ2-1	-	-	TRBV28	CASGLQGNSNEQFF	TGTGCCAGCGGTCTACAGGGAAATAGCAATGAGCAGTTCTTC
TRBJ2-1	TRBD1	-	TRBV2	CASSAGTGPFNEQFF	TGTGCCAGCAGCGCCGGGACAGGGCCTTTCAATGAGCAGTTCTTC
TRBJ1-2	-	-	TRBV3-1/TRBV3-2	CASSQGAGYYTF	TGTGCCAGCAGCCAAGGGGCCGGATACTACACCTTC
TRBJ2-7	TRBD1	-	TRBV3-1/TRBV3-2	CASEDQGAGEQYF	TGTGCCAGCGAGGACCAGGGGGCCGGCGAGCAGTACTTC
TRBJ1-4	-	-	TRBV20-1	CSALINEKLFF	TGCAGTGCCCTTATTAATGAAAAACTGTTTTTT
TRBJ1-5	TRBD1	-	TRBV7-7	CASSSRDRIFYSNQPQHF	TGTGCTAGCAGCTCCCGGGACAGAATTTTTTATAGCAATCAGCCCCAGCATTTT
TRBJ1-1	-	-	TRBV29-1	CSVPLTGGRVTEAFF	TGCAGCGTTCCGTTGACGGGCGGGAGGGTCACTGAAGCTTTCTTT
TRBJ2-5	TRBD1	-	TRBV4-2	CASSLEQGAQETQYF	TGTGCCAGCAGCCTTGAGCAGGGGGCTCAAGAGACCCAGTACTTC
TRBJ2-4	-	-	TRBV9	CASSETQGGNIQYF	TGTGCCAGCAGCGAGACCCAGGGTGGAAACATTCAGTACTTC
TRBJ2-1	-	-	TRBV21-1	CASSQISLWSSYNEQFF	TGTGCCAGCAGCCAAATCAGCCTGTGGAGCTCCTACAATGAGCAGTTCTTC
TRBJ1-1	-	-	TRBV20-1	CSAPLGAEAFF	TGCAGTGCCCCTCTAGGGGCTGAAGCTTTCTTT
TRBJ1-5	-	-	TRBV7-2	CASSGRVQQPQHF	TGTGCCAGCAGCGGCAGGGTACAGCAGCCCCAGCATTTT
TRBJ2-4	TRBD2	-	TRBV12-5	CASGLGSGKSYIQYF	TGTGCTAGTGGTTTGGGTAGCGGGAAGTCGTACATTCAGTACTTC
TRBJ2-5	TRBD1	-	TRBV28	CASNLDREETQYF	TGTGCCAGCAACCTAGACAGGGAAGAGACCCAGTACTTC
TRBJ2-1	-	-	TRBV28	CASSWADSSYNEQFF	TGTGCCAGCAGTTGGGCGGACAGCTCCTACAATGAGCAGTTCTTC
TRBJ1-1	-	-	TRBV9	CASSVGSGDAFF	TGTGCCAGCAGCGTAGGGTCAGGTGATGCTTTCTTT
TRBJ1-2	-	-	TRBV9	CASSVDSSGGAGYGYTF	TGTGCCAGCAGCGTAGATTCATCGGGGGGCGCGGGCTATGGCTACACCTTC
TRBJ2-1	-	few	TRBV7-2	CASSLQSGPYNEQFF	TGTGCCAGCAGCTTACAAAGCGGACCCTACAATGAGCAGTTCTTC
TRBJ2-3	-	-	TRBV7-9	CASSTRGATDTQYF	TGTGCCAGCAGCACGCGGGGTGCCACAGATACGCAGTATTTT
TRBJ2-1	-	-	TRBV30	CAWSLDPSSNEQFF	TGTGCCTGGAGTTTAGATCCTAGCAGCAATGAGCAGTTCTTC
TRBJ2-5	TRBD2	-	TRBV27	CASSLGTSGSETQYF	TGTGCCAGCAGCCTCGGGACTAGCGGGAGTGAGACCCAGTACTTC
TRBJ2-7	TRBD2	-	TRBV27	CASSFYVPAGGYEQYF	TGTGCCAGCAGTTTTTACGTCCCAGCGGGAGGGTACGAGCAGTACTTC
TRBJ2-5	-	-	TRBV7-2	CASSLRLASYQETQYF	TGTGCCAGCAGCTTAAGGCTTGCTAGCTACCAAGAGACCCAGTACTTC
TRBJ2-3	TRBD2	-	TRBV2	CASSLAGAGTDTQYF	TGTGCCAGCAGCTTAGCGGGAGCCGGCACAGATACGCAGTATTTT
TRBJ2-1	TRBD1	once	TRBV11-3	CASSLEYSDRGPNEQFF	TGTGCCAGCAGCTTAGAATATTCGGACAGGGGACCCAATGAGCAGTTCTTC
TRBJ2-3	TRBD2	-	TRBV18	CASSPPNGGSAWDTQYF	TGTGCCAGCTCACCACCTAACGGCGGGAGCGCTTGGGATACGCAGTATTTT
TRBJ2-7	-	-	TRBV28	CASSLRGGYEQYF	TGCGCCAGCAGTTTGAGAGGAGGTTACGAGCAGTACTTC
TRBJ1-2	-	-	TRBV6-5	CASSYESGFYGYTF	TGTGCCAGCAGCTACGAATCAGGGTTCTATGGCTACACCTTC
TRBJ1-1	TRBD1	-	TRBV7-2	CASSSQGDTEAFF	TGTGCCAGCAGCTCTCAGGGGGACACTGAAGCTTTCTTT
TRBJ2-5	TRBD2	-	TRBV30	CAWSVGLAGVQETQYF	TGTGCCTGGAGTGTAGGGCTAGCGGGAGTCCAAGAGACCCAGTACTTC
TRBJ1-1	-	-	TRBV30	CAWSVPPYLNTEAFF	TGTGCCTGGAGTGTACCCCCATACTTGAACACTGAAGCTTTCTTT
TRBJ2-7	TRBD2	-	TRBV5-1	CASSLETSGILSRDEQYF	TGCGCCAGCAGCTTGGAGACTAGCGGGATATTATCTAGGGACGAGCAGTACTTC
TRBJ2-7	-	-	TRBV28	CASSLPGSLGEQYF	TGTGCCAGCAGTTTACCGGGAAGTTTAGGCGAGCAGTACTTC
TRBJ2-3	-	once	TRBV2	CASSDRVTDTQYF	TGTGCCAGCAGTGACAGGGTAACAGATACGCAGTATTTT
TRBJ2-7	TRBD2	-	TRBV19	CASSREGTSDYEQYF	TGTGCCAGTAGTAGGGAGGGGACTTCTGACTACGAGCAGTACTTC
TRBJ1-2	-	-	TRBV7-3	CASSLNGGGGYTF	TGTGCCAGCAGCTTAAACGGCGGGGGGGGCTACACCTTC
TRBJ1-5	TRBD1	-	TRBV5-4	CASSRQGESNQPQHF	TGTGCCAGCAGCCGACAGGGGGAGAGCAATCAGCCCCAGCATTTT
TRBJ1-1	-	-	TRBV11-3	CASSLGGRGTEAFF	TGTGCCAGCAGCTTAGGGGGCAGGGGAACTGAAGCTTTCTTT
TRBJ1-2	TRBD1	-	TRBV19	CASSLGQDHYGYTF	TGTGCCAGTAGTTTAGGACAGGATCACTATGGCTACACCTTC